What follows are 22 T cell receptor beta chains derived from one specimen sequenced in a study of spatial heterogeneity in lung cancer. Broader study findings: How many expanded intratumoral alpha and beta TCRs were present tracked the tumor mutation count, which was a count of nonsynonymous mutations.

TCRdb reprocessed the 5' RACE reads via MiXCR and lists one record per CDR3 protein. Altogether over a thousand distinct CDR3 sequences are present, 12% being singletons, with the ten largest covering approximately 45%. Time point in this sample: sample taken at primary tumor resection. Their cognate antigens are unknown. Sample: lung tumor tissue, taken at surgery. These receptors were collected from a male donor with early-stage non-small cell lung cancer.

Within the sample, this clonotype is medium-sized (0.01 to 0.1%). This chain connects TRBV6-5 to TRBJ1-5, with D possibly TRBD1 on 6 matching bases. The ends were cut back, 7 bases at V and 5 bases at J, with 21 bases in the middle. CDR3 size: 16 residues. CDR1 is MNHEY and CDR2 is SVGAGI in the germline V gene. The DNA of the CDR3 is TGTGCCAGCAAGTCGTCCGAGACAGGCTTCGATCAGCCCCAGCATTTT. Translation gives CASKSSETGFDQPQHF.

This clonotype is medium-sized (0.01 to 0.1%) in the sample. This chain joins TRBV6-1 and TRBJ2-1; a weak D match, TRBD1 (6 bases). The CDR3 sequence is 14 residues long. Germline V gene lookup returns CDR1 MNHNS and CDR2 SASEGT. Trimming removed 1 base at V and 7 bases at J, with 11 bases between. CDR3 sequence: CASSEEVRGNEQFF. The DNA of the CDR3 is TGTGCCAGCAGTGAAGAAGTCAGGGGTAATGAGCAGTTCTTC.

This chain links TRBV15 with TRBJ2-7, with 8 bases that match TRBD2. Germline V gene lookup returns CDR1 LNHNV and CDR2 YYDKDF (reference sequence). The trim removed 8 bases at V and 1 base at J, leaving 10 bases unmatched. The CDR3 totals 15 residues. The CDR3 here is CATRPGLAGSYEQYF. The CDR3, as DNA: TGTGCCACCCGTCCCGGACTAGCAGGGTCCTACGAGCAGTACTTC.

In its sample, this clonotype ranks as large. V is TRBV28 and J is TRBJ2-5, with 7 bases identical to TRBD1. With V trimmed by 7 bases and J by 1 base, 12 bases remained unmatched. The CDR3 consists of 16 residues. Germline V CDR1 and CDR2: MDHEN, SYDVKM. CDR3 DNA sequence: TGTGCCAGCACCCCGGGTACAGGGGCCCCCCAAGAGACCCAGTACTTC. The encoded protein is CASTPGTGAPQETQYF.

The chain recombines TRBV29-1 with TRBJ1-1; unclear D gene. This CDR3 comprises 12 residues. CDR1 is SQVTM, CDR2 ANQGSEA, per germline. The V end lost 6 bases, the J end lost 3 bases, and 11 bases lay between the germline ends. CDR3: CSVVARYTEAFF. Here the CDR3 DNA reads TGCAGCGTGGTAGCCCGGTACACTGAAGCTTTCTTT.

This clonotype is classed as medium-sized. The chain uses TRBV6-1 and TRBJ2-7, with TRBD1 matching over 10 bases. Germline V gene data show CDR1 as MNHNS and CDR2 as SASEGT. The trim removed 5 bases at V and 4 bases at J, leaving 14 bases unmatched. CDR3 length: 17 residues. CDR3 sequence: CASSRSWAGQGGYEQYF. The CDR3 DNA reads as TGTGCCAGCAGTAGAAGTTGGGCCGGACAGGGGGGGTACGAGCAGTACTTC.

This clonotype ranks as medium-sized (0.01 to 0.1%). V gene TRBV7-9 combines with J gene TRBJ2-1; D is unclear. CDR1 is SEHNR, CDR2 FQNEAQ, per germline (reference sequence). The germline V and J ends were trimmed by 0 bases and 0 bases, with 3 bases remaining between them. This CDR3 has 14 amino acids. The CDR3 is CASSLAGSYNEQFF. The CDR3 DNA reads as TGTGCCAGCAGCTTAGCGGGCTCCTACAATGAGCAGTTCTTC. The entire variable domain, with the rest obtained from reference TRBV7-9 and TRBJ2-1, is as follows: DTGVSQNPRHKITKRGQNVTFRCDPISEHNRLYWYRQTLGQGPEFLTYFQNEAQLEKSRLLSDRFSAERPKGSFSTLEIQRTEQGDSAMYLCASSLAGSYNEQFFGPGTRLTVL.

Relative to its sample, this clonotype is medium-sized (0.01 to 0.1%). The rearrangement uses TRBV6-5 and TRBJ1-1, with no clear D. The germline V gene has CDR1 MNHEY and CDR2 SVGAGI. Trimming took 7 bases from V and 1 from J, leaving 16 bases between them. The CDR3 extends over 15 amino acids. CDR3: CASTRQKTSNTEAFF. In DNA, the CDR3 is TGTGCCAGCACCCGCCAGAAGACCTCGAACACTGAAGCTTTCTTT.

By sample share, this clonotype is medium-sized. This chain connects TRBV6-1 to TRBJ2-2; D possibly corresponds to TRBD2 (6 bases). CDR1 is MNHNS and CDR2 is SASEGT in the germline V gene. The CDR3 contains 14 residues. V was trimmed by 4 bases and J by 0 bases, leaving 6 bases between them. CDR3 loop: CASSGGTNTGELFF. The CDR3 coding sequence is TGTGCCAGCAGTGGCGGGACGAACACCGGGGAGCTGTTTTTT.

This clonotype is deemed large. The rearrangement joins TRBV6-1 to TRBJ2-3; 10 bases are a match to TRBD2. Germline V lookup: CDR1 MNHNS, CDR2 SASEGT. Trimming removed 0 bases from V and 4 bases from J; junction bases left unmatched: 10. This CDR3 is built from 18 residues. The DNA for the CDR3 is TGTGCCAGCAGTGAAGCTCTAGCGGGAGCCGCGGTCGCAGATACGCAGTATTTT. Its translation is CASSEALAGAAVADTQYF.

By frequency in the sample, this clonotype is medium-sized (0.01 to 0.1%). This chain joins TRBV7-2 and TRBJ1-5, with D possibly matching TRBD1 (5 bases). This CDR3 is 16 amino acids long. V dropped 8 bases and J dropped 3 bases, with 20 bases sitting between them. Germline values: CDR1 SGHTA, CDR2 FQGNSA. CDR3 bases: TGTGCCAGCGGTCCTGGGCAGGGCGGAAACAATCAGCCCCAGCATTTT. Translation gives CASGPGQGGNNQPQHF.

This clonotype is medium-sized. The genes are TRBV6-6 and TRBJ1-1; D call uncertain. The CDR3 is 10 residues long. V gave up 6 bases and J gave up 14 bases, with 13 bases separating them. Per the germline V gene, CDR1 is MNHNY and CDR2 is SVGAGI (reference sequence). The CDR3 bases are TGTGCCAGCAGCGGGGTGAAGTCCTTCTTT. Translation gives CASSGVKSFF.

By sample fraction, this clonotype is medium-sized. The rearrangement uses TRBV19 and TRBJ2-6; no reliable D call. The CDR3 is 17 amino acids. V lost 7 bases to trimming and J lost 0 bases, with 16 bases between them. The germline V gene encodes CDR1 LNHDA and CDR2 SQIVND (reference sequence). The CDR3 DNA sequence: TGTGCCAGTACTAGGACGGCTGGAATCTCTGGGGCCAACGTCCTGACTTTC. Translating gives CASTRTAGISGANVLTF.

At least ten counts were recorded for this clonotype. The rearrangement links TRBV5-1 to TRBJ2-7, with a tentative D call TRBD2 (6 bases). Germline V gene sequence: CDR1 SGHRS, CDR2 YFSETQ. The length of the CDR3 is 16 residues. Between the trimmed V and J ends, which lost 1 base and 1 base, there was a span of 15 bases. The DNA for the CDR3 is TGCGCCAGCAGCTTGTTGGGGTCGGGAGCTTCCTACGAGCAGTACTTC. It translates to CASSLLGSGASYEQYF.

This clonotype turned up a few times. The chain carries TRBV6-5 and TRBJ2-3; D might be TRBD2 (5 bases). The CDR3 totals 13 residues. The ends were cut back, 8 bases at V and 1 base at J, with 10 bases in the middle. From germline, CDR1 is MNHEY and CDR2 SVGAGI. Written as DNA, the CDR3 is TGTGCCAGCCCCTTGGGAGGCACAGATACGCAGTATTTT. Translated, it gives CASPLGGTDTQYF.

This clonotype is termed medium-sized. This chain links TRBV15 with TRBJ1-1; 8 nucleotides match TRBD1. This CDR3 comprises 16 residues. CDR1 is LNHNV and CDR2 is YYDKDF in the germline V gene (reference sequence). The ends lost 0 bases at V and 1 base at J; junction bases unmatched: 4. CDR3 nucleotide sequence: TGTGCCACCAGCAGAGATCGTGACAGGGGGAACACTGAAGCTTTCTTT. This encodes CATSRDRDRGNTEAFF.

This clonotype is classed as medium-sized. The gene calls are TRBV5-1 and TRBJ1-1; 9 bases line up with TRBD1. In germline, CDR1 is SGHRS, CDR2 YFSETQ. J was trimmed by 1 base and V by 0 bases; bases with no gene match: 1. This CDR3 is built from 15 residues. CDR3 protein: CASSLGDRENTEAFF. The CDR3 DNA sequence: TGCGCCAGCAGCTTGGGGGACAGGGAGAACACTGAAGCTTTCTTT.

By its share, this clonotype is medium-sized. The J gene is TRBJ1-4, the V gene TRBV27; 8 bases are a match to TRBD1. This CDR3 comprises 16 residues. Germline-derived CDR1 and CDR2 are MNHEY and SMNVEV (reference sequence). V lost 5 bases, J lost 8 bases, and 13 bases stayed unmatched. The CDR3 nucleotides read TGTGCCAGCAGTCCGTTGGTGAGGACAGGGAGCGAAAAACTGTTTTTT. Translation gives CASSPLVRTGSEKLFF.

This clonotype is medium-sized. The V gene is TRBV21-1, the J gene TRBJ1-5; TRBD1 reflects the table's D call only, with no check against the DNA. TRBV21-1 represents a pseudogene. The CDR3 has 19 residues. As DNA, the CDR3 is TGTGCCAGCAGCCCGGGACAGGGATCACAGGAAGGGTCGCGGCAGCCCCAGCATTTT. Amino acids: CASSPGQGSQEGSRQPQHF.

This clonotype was seen only a few times. Written as DNA, the CDR3 is TGTGCCAGCAGTTTAGGGGGGTCAGTCGGGGAGCTGTTTTTT. Translation: CASSLGGSVGELFF. The gene calls are TRBV12-3 or TRBV12-4 and TRBJ2-2; either TRBD1 or TRBD2 may fit D (5 bases each). This CDR3 region has 14 residues. V dropped 1 base and J dropped 7 bases, with 10 bases sitting between them.

The chain has TRBV30 and TRBJ1-1; TRBD1 agrees at 7 bases. This CDR3 is built from 13 residues. J was trimmed by 1 base and V by 8 bases; bases with no gene match: 7. Germline CDR1 and CDR2: GTSNPN and SVGIG (reference sequence). CDR3 loop: CAGSTGPNTEAFF. For the CDR3, the DNA is TGTGCCGGGTCGACAGGGCCGAACACTGAAGCTTTCTTT.

This clonotype was seen many times. V and J are TRBV29-1 and TRBJ2-4; D gene uncertain. Trimming cost V 5 bases and J 6 bases, with 11 bases left between them. CDR3 size: 12 residues. The V gene's germline CDR1 is SQVTM and CDR2 ANQGSEA. CDR3 loop: CSVRTPGNIQYF. CDR3 coding DNA: TGCAGCGTTAGGACCCCGGGAAACATTCAGTACTTC.